This T cell receptor beta chain is from a study of blood T cell repertoires in COVID-19. Study summary: From T cells, B-cell-depleted T cells, or PBMCs came the material, which was cDNA or gDNA.

Repertoires were generated with immunoSEQ multiplex PCR, while TCRdb's copy carries only in-frame clones and drops some. This sample yields about 88,000 clones, of which roughly nine tenths are seen a single time; roughly 15% belongs to the top ten. Germline assignment: CDR1 SGHDT and CDR2 YYEEEE. The CDR3 totals 13 residues. Trimming cost V 3 bases and J 6 bases; bases outside gene matches: 3. The sample was peripheral blood. This TCR was recovered from a male donor with acute or convalescent COVID-19. V is TRBV5-6 and J is TRBJ2-5, with TRBD1 matching over 9 bases. CDR3 DNA: TGTGCCAGCAGCTCGGGACAGGGTCAGACCCAGTACTTC. This translates into CASSSGQGQTQYF.